One sample yielded the 26 T cell receptor beta chains listed below, sequenced in a study of cytomegalovirus exposure and HLA in healthy donors. In the PCR, 60 Vbeta and 13 Jbeta primers were used. Data came from immunoSEQ multiplex PCR; TCRdb stores just in-frame clones and leaves some out. The sample holds about 180,000 clones, approximately 84% seen once. Material for sequencing was PBMCs. The receptors here all came from a girl under 18 in good health and CMV-seropositive.

This clone was seen only once. This CDR3 is CASSPSSRIQNNYGYTF. The CDR3 DNA sequence: TGCGCCAGCAGCCCGTCTTCGAGGATCCAAAATAACTATGGCTACACCTTC. The chain recombines TRBV5-1 with TRBJ1-2; D is undetermined. The CDR3 totals 17 residues. CDR1 and CDR2 from the germline V gene are SGHRS and YFSETQ. V was pared by 4 bases and J by 1 base, with 20 bases between.

On this clone itself: Since no conserved phenylalanine or tryptophan closes the CDR3, a read error is the likely cause. The chain uses TRBV28 and TRBJ2-7, with 8 bases aligning to TRBD1. Germline V gene lookup returns CDR1 MDHEN and CDR2 SYDVKM. CDR3 length: 15 amino acids. Trimming took 6 bases from V and 2 from J; bases not matched to a gene: 9. The CDR3 nucleotides read TGTGCCAGCAGCCTACGGGGACAGGCTGCCTACGAGCAGTACCTC. Its protein is CASSLRGQAAYEQYL.

The genes are TRBV27 and TRBJ2-1, with a tentative D call TRBD2 (5 bases). The CDR3 totals 15 residues. V was clipped by 3 bases and J by 0 bases, with 9 bases between them. Germline CDR1 is MNHEY and CDR2 is SMNVEV (reference sequence). CDR3 in amino acids: CASSFVTTSYNEQFF. Here the CDR3 DNA reads TGTGCCAGCAGTTTTGTGACTACCTCCTACAATGAGCAGTTCTTC.

The chain joins TRBV19 to TRBJ2-5; 11 bases are shared with TRBD2. Germline lookup yields CDR1 LNHDA and CDR2 SQIVND (reference sequence). V lost 2 bases, J lost 3 bases, and 5 bases stayed unmatched. The CDR3 spans 16 residues. CDR3 sequence (DNA): TGTGCCAGTAGTATAACTAGCGGGGGCTCCAAAGAGACCCAGTACTTC. It yields the protein CASSITSGGSKETQYF.

The chain joins TRBV6-1 to TRBJ2-7, with 7 bases identical to TRBD1. The trim removed 3 bases at V and 3 bases at J, leaving 8 bases unmatched. CDR1 is MNHNS, CDR2 SASEGT, per germline. This CDR3 region has 15 residues. This chain's CDR3 is CASSDEGAYLYEQYF. Here the CDR3 DNA reads TGTGCCAGCAGTGACGAGGGGGCTTATCTCTACGAGCAGTACTTC.

This chain uses TRBV27 with TRBJ2-3; no reliable D call. Trimming cost V 6 bases and J 4 bases, with 8 bases left between them. This CDR3 spans 12 amino acids. Germline V gene sequence: CDR1 MNHEY, CDR2 SMNVEV (reference sequence). The CDR3 protein is CASSEYADTQYF. Here the CDR3 DNA reads TGTGCCAGCAGCGAGTACGCAGATACGCAGTATTTT.

V and J are TRBV2 and TRBJ2-2, with D uncertain. Trimming shortened V by 2 bases and J by 8 bases, and 9 bases separated the two germline ends. There are 13 residues in the CDR3. From germline, CDR1 is SNHLY and CDR2 FYNNEI. CDR3 DNA: TGTGCCAGCAGTGAAATGCCTAGTGGGGAGCTGTTTTTT. Translating it yields CASSEMPSGELFF.

This clone was seen once. The chain uses TRBV9 and TRBJ2-2, with D unclear. V was shortened by 1 base and J by 5 bases, with 6 bases between the two germline ends. Germline CDR1 and CDR2: SGDLS and YYNGEE. The CDR3 has 13 residues. CDR3 sequence reads: CASSVKETGELFF. DNA of the CDR3: TGTGCCAGCAGCGTAAAAGAGACCGGGGAGCTGTTTTTT.

This chain joins TRBV30 and TRBJ1-1; a possible D gene is TRBD1 (5 bases). CDR3 size: 12 residues. Deletions cut 2 bases from V and 6 bases from J, with 10 bases between. The V gene's germline CDR1 is GTSNPN and CDR2 SVGIG (reference sequence). The CDR3 DNA reads as TGTGCCTGGAGTTGGGGGGACGCTGAAGCTTTCTTT. Its protein is CAWSWGDAEAFF.

The gene calls are TRBV4-2 and TRBJ1-5, with a tentative D call TRBD1 (5 bases). The ends were cut back, 4 bases at V and 0 bases at J, with 19 bases in the middle. Per germline, CDR1 LGHNA and CDR2 YNFKEQ. The CDR3 totals 18 residues. CDR3 coding DNA: TGTGCCAGCAGCCTGGGGGGAGACAATCTTTATAGCAATCAGCCCCAGCATTTT. Amino acids: CASSLGGDNLYSNQPQHF.

The chain combines TRBV30 with TRBJ1-3; unclear D gene. Germline-derived CDR1 and CDR2 are GTSNPN and SVGIG (reference sequence). This CDR3 comprises 16 residues. V lost 2 bases and J 0 bases, leaving 14 bases between the germline ends. The CDR3 is CAWSNSLLSSGNTIYF. CDR3 coding DNA: TGTGCCTGGAGTAACAGCTTACTCAGCTCTGGAAACACCATATATTTT.

The chain joins TRBV12-5 to TRBJ1-1; perhaps TRBD1 as D (6 bases). The V end lost 8 bases, the J end lost 1 base, and 23 bases lay between the germline ends. Germline V gives CDR1 LGHNT, CDR2 FRNRAP. The CDR3 length is 17 residues. The CDR3 nucleotides read TGTGCTAGTACCTTACTATTAACAGGGAGCGGGAACACTGAAGCTTTCTTT. Residues: CASTLLLTGSGNTEAFF.

The chain uses TRBV7-8 and TRBJ2-7; no reliable D call. Germline lookup yields CDR1 SGHVS and CDR2 FQNEAQ. V was shortened by 6 bases and J by 2 bases, with 23 bases between the two germline ends. The CDR3 spans 17 residues. DNA for the CDR3: TGTGCCAGCAGTCTCGCCAGCCTGAATAGAGGCCCCTACGAGCAGTACTTC. This gives the protein CASSLASLNRGPYEQYF.

V is TRBV5-1 and J is TRBJ2-5; D is unresolved. The CDR3 runs to 12 residues. V dropped 4 bases and J dropped 5 bases, with 9 bases sitting between them. CDR1 and CDR2 (germline): SGHRS, YFSETQ. The CDR3 region has the DNA TGCGCCAGCAGCATGACTTTGGAGACCCAGTACTTC. As protein: CASSMTLETQYF.

In DNA, the CDR3 is TGTGCCAGCAGCGTAGTAGTAACGGGAGCTAACTATGGCTACACCTTC. Its translation: CASSVVVTGANYGYTF. This sequence joins TRBV9 and TRBJ1-2, with no clear D. V was pared by 0 bases and J by 0 bases, with 12 bases between. Germline V gene data show CDR1 as SGDLS and CDR2 as YYNGEE. The CDR3 loop spans 16 amino acids. Full variable domain (remainder filled in from reference TRBV9 and TRBJ1-2): DSGVTQTPKHLITATGQRVTLRCSPRSGDLSVYWYQQSLDQGLQFLIQYYNGEERAKGNILERFSAQQFPDLHSELNLSSLELGDSALYFCASSVVVTGANYGYTFGSGTRLTVV.

The gene calls are TRBV5-1 and TRBJ2-1, with 11 bases matching TRBD2. The ends lost 5 bases at V and 3 bases at J; junction bases unmatched: 7. Looked up from germline, CDR1 is SGHRS and CDR2 is YFSETQ. The CDR3 runs 16 residues. The DNA of the CDR3 is TGCGCCAGCAGAACCGAACTAGCGGGGGACTACAATGAGCAGTTCTTC. Protein product: CASRTELAGDYNEQFF.

The chain joins TRBV19 to TRBJ1-1, with unresolved D. CDR1 and CDR2 (germline): LNHDA, SQIVND (reference sequence). V lost 5 bases and J lost 4, with 17 bases in between. This CDR3 is built from 15 residues. The DNA for the CDR3 is TGTGCCAGTAGTCCGGAGGAGGGAAGGGTCACTGAAGCTTTCTTT. The encoded protein is CASSPEEGRVTEAFF.

The rearrangement joins TRBV6-5 to TRBJ1-1, with D unresolved. Germline V gene sequence: CDR1 MNHEY, CDR2 SVGAGI. V lost 5 bases to trimming and J lost 9 bases, with 19 bases between them. This CDR3 has 14 amino acids. The CDR3 DNA reads as TGTGCCAGCAGTGAGCCAGGTTCGGCCGCCAAAGCTTTCTTT. It specifies CASSEPGSAAKAFF.

The V call is TRBV9, the J call TRBJ2-5; TRBD2 agrees at 8 bases. With 0 bases clipped from V and 1 base from J, the junction kept 8 bases outside the gene matches. CDR1 and CDR2 from the germline V gene are SGDLS and YYNGEE. The CDR3 spans 17 residues. The CDR3 here is CASSVGTSKISQETQYF. As DNA, the CDR3 is TGTGCCAGCAGCGTAGGGACTAGCAAGATCAGCCAAGAGACCCAGTACTTC.

This chain joins TRBV10-3 and TRBJ1-1; TRBD1 matches 8 bases. V dropped 7 bases and J dropped 11; count of bases not matched to a gene: 15. This CDR3 region has 14 residues. Germline V gene lookup returns CDR1 ENHRY and CDR2 SYGVKD. In DNA, the CDR3 is TGTGCCATCAAAAGGTATACTACAGGGGGAAAGGCTTTCTTT. It translates to CAIKRYTTGGKAFF.

V is TRBV15 and J is TRBJ1-1; D perhaps matches TRBD1 (5 bases). Deletions cut 3 bases from V and 6 bases from J, with 11 bases between. CDR1 is LNHNV, CDR2 YYDKDF, per germline (reference sequence). The CDR3 sequence is 13 residues long. The CDR3 nucleotides are TGTGCCACCAGCAGGTCCAGGGTACCTGAAGCTTTCTTT. This codes for CATSRSRVPEAFF.

The chain recombines TRBV19 with TRBJ1-5; 11 nucleotides line up with TRBD1. This CDR3 is 17 amino acids long. V trimming: 6 bases; J trimming: 3 bases; junction bases outside the gene matches: 10. Germline V gene lookup returns CDR1 LNHDA and CDR2 SQIVND (reference sequence). CDR3 nucleotides: TGTGCCAGTAGCTTCCGGGACAGGGGGAGCGACAATCAGCCCCAGCATTTT. Protein sequence: CASSFRDRGSDNQPQHF.

The rearrangement joins TRBV7-6 to TRBJ1-5; 8 nucleotides agree with TRBD1. V dropped 5 bases and J dropped 6; count of bases not matched to a gene: 6. This CDR3 spans 14 amino acids. Per germline, CDR1 SGHVS and CDR2 FNYEAQ. The CDR3 sequence: CASSPGGWGQPQHF. DNA for the CDR3: TGTGCCAGCAGCCCAGGGGGCTGGGGTCAGCCCCAGCATTTT.

This chain uses TRBV30 with TRBJ1-4; D not resolved. Looked up from germline, CDR1 is GTSNPN and CDR2 is SVGIG (reference sequence). The CDR3 has 14 amino acids. Trimming cost V 0 bases and J 3 bases, with 8 bases left between them. CDR3 coding DNA: TGTGCCTGGAGTGTACTAAGGTCTAATGAAAAACTGTTTTTT. Amino acid sequence: CAWSVLRSNEKLFF. Based on the CDR3 plus reference TRBV30 and TRBJ1-4, the full variable domain is SQTIHQWPATLVQPVGSPLSLECTVEGTSNPNLYWYRQAAGRGLQLLFYSVGIGQISSEVPQNLSASRPQDRQFILSSKKLLLSDSGFYLCAWSVLRSNEKLFFGSGTQLSVL.

The J gene is TRBJ1-2, the V gene TRBV9, with D possibly TRBD1 on 5 matching bases. The germline gives CDR1 SGDLS, CDR2 YYNGEE. The CDR3 totals 14 residues. Trimming left V 2 bases short and J 3 bases short, with 11 bases between. The CDR3 DNA is TGTGCCAGCAGCGTGGATACAGGAGACTATGGCTACACCTTC. This codes for CASSVDTGDYGYTF. Full variable domain (outside the CDR3, taken from reference TRBV9 and TRBJ1-2): DSGVTQTPKHLITATGQRVTLRCSPRSGDLSVYWYQQSLDQGLQFLIQYYNGEERAKGNILERFSAQQFPDLHSELNLSSLELGDSALYFCASSVDTGDYGYTFGSGTRLTVV.

The chain uses TRBV27 and TRBJ2-7, with 14 bases lining up with TRBD2. The CDR3 covers 16 residues. In germline, CDR1 is MNHEY, CDR2 SMNVEV (reference sequence). V was clipped by 5 bases and J by 4 bases; unmatched bases: 7. In DNA, the CDR3 is TGTGCCAGCAGTCTTAGACTAGCGGGGGGGCCATACGAGCAGTACTTC. Its protein product is CASSLRLAGGPYEQYF.